The 5 T cell receptor beta chains listed next were all sequenced from one sample in a study of shared clonotypes between healthy human individuals. As defined, naive CD8 cells were CD45RO-negative and positively selected for CCR7, with terminally differentiated effector memory CD45RA+ cells excluded. TCRdb's copy holds only in-frame clones and misses some; the assay was immunoSEQ multiplex PCR. This sample has some 1,900,000 clones, with about 95% found just once. The sample was naive CD8+ T cells sorted from blood. The source of these receptors is a man aged 18 to 29 in good health.

Regarding this clone: At the DNA level, this CDR3 is encoded by other sequences in the same sample as well. The chain couples TRBV27 to TRBJ2-2; D not certain. V was pared by 1 base and J by 5 bases, with 2 bases between. The CDR3 has 12 amino acids. Germline V CDR1 and CDR2: MNHEY, SMNVEV (reference sequence). The chain's CDR3 is CASSLYTGELFF. Here the CDR3 DNA reads TGTGCCAGCAGTTTATATACCGGGGAGCTGTTTTTT.

The chain is built from TRBV4-1 and TRBJ2-1, with TRBD2 matching over 7 bases. This CDR3 comprises 17 residues. V lost 2 bases and J lost 5; bases outside the gene matches: 12. The germline gives CDR1 MGHRA, CDR2 YSYEKL. CDR3 DNA: TGCGCCAGCAGCCAAACGAGAGGACTAGTCTATAACAATGAGCAGTTCTTC. Residues: CASSQTRGLVYNNEQFF.

This chain links TRBV27 with TRBJ2-1; 10 bases are shared with TRBD1. The germline V gene has CDR1 MNHEY and CDR2 SMNVEV (reference sequence). V was pared by 7 bases and J by 7 bases, with 10 bases of the junction left unmatched. This CDR3 is built from 15 residues. This CDR3 is CASKPPGTGANEQFF. In nucleotides, the CDR3 is TGTGCCAGCAAACCTCCGGGGACAGGGGCGAATGAGCAGTTCTTC.

The chain combines TRBV30 with TRBJ2-2; the match to TRBD2 covers 14 bases. CDR3 length: 19 residues. V was pared by 3 bases and J by 4 bases, with 13 bases of the junction left unmatched. Per germline, CDR1 GTSNPN and CDR2 SVGIG (reference sequence). CDR3: CAWRERGLAGAVGTGELFF. DNA of the CDR3: TGTGCCTGGAGGGAAAGGGGACTAGCGGGGGCGGTCGGCACCGGGGAGCTGTTTTTT.

The chain is built from TRBV4-3 and TRBJ2-5; either TRBD1 or TRBD2 may supply D (5 bases each). Trimming took 0 bases from V and 1 from J, leaving 12 bases between them. CDR1 is LGHNA and CDR2 is YSLEER in the germline V gene. CDR3 length: 16 residues. The CDR3 DNA reads as TGCGCCAGCAGCCAAGATAGAGGGACCCGCCAAGAGACCCAGTACTTC. This translates into CASSQDRGTRQETQYF.